A single sample gave rise to the 2 T cell receptor beta chains below, sequenced in a study of blood T cell repertoires in COVID-19. The protocol was immunoSEQ multiplex PCR, while the TCRdb copy is restricted to in-frame clones and leaves out a portion. Counted here are around 55,000 clones, approximately 88% occurring once; the ten biggest clones make up approximately 3.7%. Sequenced sample: peripheral blood. These receptors were collected from a man aged 35 to 55 with COVID-19, enrolled during active disease.

The V and J genes are TRBV11-3 and TRBJ2-3, with 10 bases lining up with TRBD1. Trimming cost V 5 bases and J 4 bases; bases outside gene matches: 9. The CDR3 extends over 16 amino acids. CDR1 is SGHNT, CDR2 YENEEA, per germline. CDR3 nucleotide sequence: TGTGCCAGCAGCGCCCGACAGGGGGCAGGGGCAGATACGCAGTATTTT. Protein product: CASSARQGAGADTQYF.

The rearrangement joins TRBV7-9 to TRBJ1-5; 7 nucleotides line up with TRBD1. Germline values: CDR1 SEHNR, CDR2 FQNEAQ (reference sequence). V trimming: 5 bases; J trimming: 3 bases; junction bases outside the gene matches: 4. The length of the CDR3 is 14 residues. Written as DNA, the CDR3 is TGTGCCAGCAGCCCTGACAGGGTCAATCAGCCCCAGCATTTT. Translating gives CASSPDRVNQPQHF.